This T cell receptor (beta chain) comes out of a study of T cell changes during pregnancy in multiple sclerosis. Repertoires were generated with immunoSEQ multiplex PCR, while TCRdb's copy carries only in-frame clones and drops some. There are about 59,000 clones in the sample; around 94% occur only once, and 2.5% to 3% lies in the top ten. The CDR3 sequence is 15 residues long. V shed 0 bases and J shed 6 bases, with 12 bases lying between them. Germline V CDR1 and CDR2: LGHNA, YSLEER. The chain recombines TRBV4-3 with TRBJ2-1; possible D gene TRBD2, 6 bases. This specimen consisted of CD8+ T cells from peripheral blood mononuclear cells, obtained after pregnancy. The sequence was collected from a female donor with multiple sclerosis, enrolled in a pregnancy study. The CDR3 here is CASSQDEAGVNEQFF. The CDR3 nucleotides read TGCGCCAGCAGCCAAGATGAAGCGGGCGTCAATGAGCAGTTCTTC.